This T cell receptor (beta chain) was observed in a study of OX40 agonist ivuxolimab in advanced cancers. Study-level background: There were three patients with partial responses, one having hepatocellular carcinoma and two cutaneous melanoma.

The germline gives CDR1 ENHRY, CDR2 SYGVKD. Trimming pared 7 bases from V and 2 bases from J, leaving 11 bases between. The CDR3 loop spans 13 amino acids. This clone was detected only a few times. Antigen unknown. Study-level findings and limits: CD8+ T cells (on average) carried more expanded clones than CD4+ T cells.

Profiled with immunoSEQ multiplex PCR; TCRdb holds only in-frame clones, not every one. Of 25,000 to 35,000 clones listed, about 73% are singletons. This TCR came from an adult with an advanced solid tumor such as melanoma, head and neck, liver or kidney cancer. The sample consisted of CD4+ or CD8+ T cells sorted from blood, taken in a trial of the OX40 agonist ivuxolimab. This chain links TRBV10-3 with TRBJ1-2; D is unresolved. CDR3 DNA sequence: TGTGCCATCATGGCCAGCGGGAACTATGGCTACACCTTC. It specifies CAIMASGNYGYTF.